These T cell receptor beta chains were read from a single sample in a study of CD8 T cells in Susac syndrome. TCRdb processed the immunoSEQ multiplex PCR reads anew with MiXCR; each CDR3 protein has one entry. Among 250,000 to 300,000 distinct CDR3 sequences listed, roughly 81% were seen once. The sample taken for sequencing was CD8+ T cells from PBMCs. The origin of the receptors is a human donor with multiple sclerosis. Both conserved end residues are part of each CDR3. The D gene is left open where the match is weak. For some rows the clone size is stated as once, few or many, or as a class when expanded; others skip it.

cdr3_aa	cdr3_nt	clone_size	d_call	v_call	j_call
CSARDIEDYGYTF	TGCAGTGCTAGAGATATCGAGGACTATGGCTACACCTTC	.	.	TRBV20-1	TRBJ1-2
CAWGEGRVEAFF	TGTGCCTGGGGGGAGGGGCGCGTTGAAGCTTTCTTT	.	.	TRBV30	TRBJ1-1
CASSLRQEDYEQYF	TGCGCCAGCAGCCTCCGACAGGAAGACTACGAGCAGTACTTC	few	.	TRBV5-1	TRBJ2-7
CASSSGTANTEAFF	TGCGCCAGCAGCTCCGGGACGGCCAACACTGAAGCTTTCTTT	few	.	TRBV5-1	TRBJ1-1
CASGTGDDQPQHF	TGTGCTAGTGGAACAGGGGACGATCAGCCCCAGCATTTT	.	TRBD1	TRBV12-5	TRBJ1-5
CASSLLAEATQFF	TGTGCCAGCAGCCTCCTAGCGGAGGCAACGCAGTTCTTC	.	TRBD2	TRBV7-9	TRBJ2-1
CASSLRVPKTEAFF	TGTGCCAGCAGCTTAAGGGTGCCGAAAACTGAAGCTTTCTTT	once	.	TRBV7-9	TRBJ1-1
CASIMPWAGRDTQYF	TGTGCCAGCATCATGCCATGGGCGGGACGAGATACGCAGTATTTT	.	.	TRBV7-9	TRBJ2-3
CASSLVARGTEAFF	TGTGCCAGCAGCTTAGTGGCCAGGGGGACTGAAGCTTTCTTT	.	TRBD1	TRBV7-9	TRBJ1-1
CASSFLGANTEAFF	TGTGCCAGCAGTTTTCTGGGGGCGAACACTGAAGCTTTCTTT	once	.	TRBV27	TRBJ1-1
CSARDSVFGTSASSYNEQFF	TGCAGTGCTAGAGATTCAGTTTTTGGGACTAGCGCGAGCTCCTACAATGAGCAGTTCTTC	.	TRBD2	TRBV20-1	TRBJ2-1
CASSPFSAGVYNEQFF	TGCGCCAGCAGCCCCTTTTCTGCGGGGGTTTACAATGAGCAGTTCTTC	.	TRBD2	TRBV4-1	TRBJ2-1
CASGIRENNEQFF	TGTGCCAGCGGAATCCGGGAGAACAATGAGCAGTTCTTC	.	.	TRBV25-1	TRBJ2-1
CASSPGTSGRETNTGELFF	TGTGCCAGCAGTCCTGGGACTAGCGGGAGGGAAACGAACACCGGGGAGCTGTTTTTT	.	TRBD2	TRBV12-3/TRBV12-4	TRBJ2-2
CASSGRDSNEQFF	TGTGCCAGCAGCGGCCGGGACTCCAATGAGCAGTTCTTC	.	.	TRBV9	TRBJ2-1
CSARDLRLNVNEQFF	TGCAGTGCTAGAGATCTTAGGCTCAATGTGAATGAGCAGTTCTTC	.	.	TRBV20-1	TRBJ2-1
CASSFDPGSGRARNEQFF	TGTGCCAGCAGCTTCGACCCTGGTAGCGGGAGGGCCAGGAATGAGCAGTTCTTC	.	TRBD2	TRBV11-2	TRBJ2-1